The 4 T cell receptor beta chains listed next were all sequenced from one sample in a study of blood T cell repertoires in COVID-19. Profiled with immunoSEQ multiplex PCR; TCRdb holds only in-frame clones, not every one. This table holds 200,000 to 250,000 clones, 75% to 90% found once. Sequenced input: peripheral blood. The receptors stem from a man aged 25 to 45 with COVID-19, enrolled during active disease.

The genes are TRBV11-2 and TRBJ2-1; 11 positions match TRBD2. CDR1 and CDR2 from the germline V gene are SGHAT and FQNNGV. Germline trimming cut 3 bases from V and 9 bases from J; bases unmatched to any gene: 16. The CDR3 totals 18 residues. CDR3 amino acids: CASSLGVWLAGGAGEQFF. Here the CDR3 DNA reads TGTGCCAGCAGCTTGGGGGTTTGGCTAGCGGGAGGAGCGGGTGAGCAGTTCTTC.

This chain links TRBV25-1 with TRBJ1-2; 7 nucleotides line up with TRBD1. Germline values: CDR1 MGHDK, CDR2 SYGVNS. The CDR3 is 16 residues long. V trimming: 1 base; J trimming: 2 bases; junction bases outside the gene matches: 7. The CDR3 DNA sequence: TGTGCCAGCAGTGAATGGTCAGGGGGGCGCAACTATGGCTACACCTTC. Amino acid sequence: CASSEWSGGRNYGYTF.

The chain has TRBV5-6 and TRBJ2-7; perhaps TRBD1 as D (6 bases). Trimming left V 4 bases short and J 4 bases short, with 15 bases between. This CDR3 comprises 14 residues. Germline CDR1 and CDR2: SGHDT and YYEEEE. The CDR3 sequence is CASSQSLQGYEQYF. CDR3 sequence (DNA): TGTGCCAGCAGCCAATCCCTACAGGGTTACGAGCAGTACTTC. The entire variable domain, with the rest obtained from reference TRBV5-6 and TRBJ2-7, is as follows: DAGVTQSPTHLIKTRGQQVTLRCSPKSGHDTVSWYQQALGQGPQFIFQYYEEEERQRGNFPDRFSGHQFPNYSSELNVNALLLGDSALYLCASSQSLQGYEQYFGPGTRLTVT.

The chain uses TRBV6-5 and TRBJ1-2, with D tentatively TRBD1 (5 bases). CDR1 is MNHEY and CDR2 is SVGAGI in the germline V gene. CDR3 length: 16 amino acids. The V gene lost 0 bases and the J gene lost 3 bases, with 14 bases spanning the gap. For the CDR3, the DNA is TGTGCCAGCAGTTACTCGGGGCTGGGGCGCGACTATGGCTACACCTTC. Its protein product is CASSYSGLGRDYGYTF.